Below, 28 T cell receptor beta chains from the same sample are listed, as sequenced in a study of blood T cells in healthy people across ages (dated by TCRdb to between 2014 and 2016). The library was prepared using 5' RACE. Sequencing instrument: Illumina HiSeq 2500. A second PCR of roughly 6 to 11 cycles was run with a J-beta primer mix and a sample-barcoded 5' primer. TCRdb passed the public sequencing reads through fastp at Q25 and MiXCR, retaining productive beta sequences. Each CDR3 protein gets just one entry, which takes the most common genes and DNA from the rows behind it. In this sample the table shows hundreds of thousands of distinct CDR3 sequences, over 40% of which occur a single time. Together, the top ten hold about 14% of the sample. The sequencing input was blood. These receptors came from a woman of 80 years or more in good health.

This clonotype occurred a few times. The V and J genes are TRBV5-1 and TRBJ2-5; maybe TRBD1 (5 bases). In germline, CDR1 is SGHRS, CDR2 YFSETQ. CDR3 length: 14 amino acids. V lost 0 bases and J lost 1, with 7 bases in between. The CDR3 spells CASSLATAQETQYF. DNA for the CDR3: TGCGCCAGCAGCTTGGCGACAGCCCAAGAGACCCAGTACTTC.

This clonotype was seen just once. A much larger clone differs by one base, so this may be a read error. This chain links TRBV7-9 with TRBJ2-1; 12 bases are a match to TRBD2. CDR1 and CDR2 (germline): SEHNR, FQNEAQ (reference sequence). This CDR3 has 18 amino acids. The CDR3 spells CACSHLVLPTSGSFEQFF. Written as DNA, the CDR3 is TGTGCCTGCAGCCACCTCGTCCTACCGACTAGCGGGAGCTTTGAGCAGTTCTTC.

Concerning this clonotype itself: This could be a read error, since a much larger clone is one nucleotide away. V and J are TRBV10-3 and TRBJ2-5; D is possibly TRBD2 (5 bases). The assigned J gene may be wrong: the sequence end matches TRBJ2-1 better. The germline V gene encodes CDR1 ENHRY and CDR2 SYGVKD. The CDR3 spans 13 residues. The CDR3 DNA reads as TGTGCCATCTCGGACTCAACTAAAGAGACCCAGTTCTTC. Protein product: CAISDSTKETQFF.

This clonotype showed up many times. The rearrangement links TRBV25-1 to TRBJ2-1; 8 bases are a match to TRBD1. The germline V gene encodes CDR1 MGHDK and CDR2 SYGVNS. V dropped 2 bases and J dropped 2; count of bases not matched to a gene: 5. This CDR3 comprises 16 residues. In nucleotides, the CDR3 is TGTGCCAGCAGTGAACCTCGGACAGGGACCTACAATGAGCAGTTCTTC. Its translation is CASSEPRTGTYNEQFF.

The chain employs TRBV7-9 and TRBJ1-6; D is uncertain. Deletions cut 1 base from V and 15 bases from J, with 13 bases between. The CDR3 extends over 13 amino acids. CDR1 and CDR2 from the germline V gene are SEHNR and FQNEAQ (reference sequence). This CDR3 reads CASSLEAGIHLHF. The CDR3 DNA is TGTGCCAGCAGCTTAGAGGCGGGAATTCACCTCCACTTT. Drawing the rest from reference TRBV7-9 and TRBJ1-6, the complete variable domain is DTGVSQNPRHKITKRGQNVTFRCDPISEHNRLYWYRQTLGQGPEFLTYFQNEAQLEKSRLLSDRFSAERPKGSFSTLEIQRTEQGDSAMYLCASSLEAGIHLHFGNGTRLTVT.

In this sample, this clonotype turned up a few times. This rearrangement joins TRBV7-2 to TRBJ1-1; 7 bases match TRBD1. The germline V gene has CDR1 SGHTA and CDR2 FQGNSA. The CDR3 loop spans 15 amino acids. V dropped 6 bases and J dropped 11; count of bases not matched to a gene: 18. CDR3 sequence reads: CASRAPGQPKGLAFF. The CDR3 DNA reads TGTGCCAGCAGAGCACCGGGACAGCCTAAGGGTTTGGCTTTCTTT.

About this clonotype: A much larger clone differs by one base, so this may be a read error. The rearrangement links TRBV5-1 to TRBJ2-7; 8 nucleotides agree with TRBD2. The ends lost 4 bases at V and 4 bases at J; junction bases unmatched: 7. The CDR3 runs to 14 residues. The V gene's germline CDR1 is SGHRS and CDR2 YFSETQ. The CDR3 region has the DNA TGCGCCAGCAGCGTTAGAAGCGGGAGATACGAGCAGTACTTC. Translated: CASSVRSGRYEQYF. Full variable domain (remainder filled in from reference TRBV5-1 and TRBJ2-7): KAGVTQTPRYLIKTRGQQVTLSCSPISGHRSVSWYQQTPGQGLQFLFEYFSETQRNKGNFPGRFSGRQFSNSRSEMNVSTLELGDSALYLCASSVRSGRYEQYFGPGTRLTVT.

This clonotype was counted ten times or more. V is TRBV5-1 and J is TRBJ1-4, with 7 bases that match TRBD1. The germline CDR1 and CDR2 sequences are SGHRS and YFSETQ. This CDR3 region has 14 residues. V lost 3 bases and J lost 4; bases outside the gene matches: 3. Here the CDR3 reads CASSSGQDNEKLFF. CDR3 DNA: TGCGCCAGCAGCTCTGGACAGGATAATGAAAAACTGTTTTTT.

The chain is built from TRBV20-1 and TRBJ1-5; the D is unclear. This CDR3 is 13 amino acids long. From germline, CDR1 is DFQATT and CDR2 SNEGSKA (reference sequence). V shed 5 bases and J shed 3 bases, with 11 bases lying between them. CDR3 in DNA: TGCAGTGCTGCCGACAACCACAATCAGCCCCAGCATTTT. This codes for CSAADNHNQPQHF.

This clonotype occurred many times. DNA for the CDR3: TGCAGCGTCGAACCGACTAGCGGGGGGGTTAACAATGAGCAGTTCTTC. Its protein is CSVEPTSGGVNNEQFF. V usage is TRBV29-1 and J usage is TRBJ2-1, with 14 bases matching TRBD2. The CDR3 totals 16 residues. The germline V gene encodes CDR1 SQVTM and CDR2 ANQGSEA. Trimming at V came to 6 bases and at J to 5 bases, leaving 9 bases not matched to a gene.

DNA of the CDR3: TGTGCCAGCAGTTATAGACCAACCACTGAAGCTTTCTTT. Translating gives CASSYRPTTEAFF. The chain recombines TRBV2 with TRBJ1-1; D unresolved. The length of the CDR3 is 13 residues. Trimming left V 5 bases short and J 4 bases short, with 11 bases between. The germline CDR1 and CDR2 sequences are SNHLY and FYNNEI. The full variable domain, in which reference TRBV2 and TRBJ1-1 provide the parts outside the CDR3, is EPEVTQTPSHQVTQMGQEVILRCVPISNHLYFYWYRQILGQKVEFLVSFYNNEISEKSEIFDDQFSVERPDGSNFTLKIRSTKLEDSAMYFCASSYRPTTEAFFGQGTRLTVV.

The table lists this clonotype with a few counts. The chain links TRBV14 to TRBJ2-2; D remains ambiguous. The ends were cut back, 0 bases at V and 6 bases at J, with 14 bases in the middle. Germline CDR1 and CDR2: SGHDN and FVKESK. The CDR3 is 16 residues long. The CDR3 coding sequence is TGTGCCAGCAGCCAAGAGAAGCCCCGGAAGGCCGGGGAGCTGTTTTTT. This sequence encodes CASSQEKPRKAGELFF.

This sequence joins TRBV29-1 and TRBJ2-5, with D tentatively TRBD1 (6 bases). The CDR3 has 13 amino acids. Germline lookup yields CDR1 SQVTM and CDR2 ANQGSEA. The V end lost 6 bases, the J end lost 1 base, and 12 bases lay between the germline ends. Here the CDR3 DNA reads TGCAGCGTCGGACAGCTCCTCCAAGAGACCCAGTACTTC. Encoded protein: CSVGQLLQETQYF.

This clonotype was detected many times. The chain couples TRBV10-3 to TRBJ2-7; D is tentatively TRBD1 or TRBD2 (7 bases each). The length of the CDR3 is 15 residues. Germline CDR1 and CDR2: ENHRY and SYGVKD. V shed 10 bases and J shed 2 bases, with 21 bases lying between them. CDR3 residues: CASSLSRGGAYEQYF. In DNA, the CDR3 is TGTGCCAGCTCCCTTAGCAGGGGGGGGGCCTACGAGCAGTACTTC.

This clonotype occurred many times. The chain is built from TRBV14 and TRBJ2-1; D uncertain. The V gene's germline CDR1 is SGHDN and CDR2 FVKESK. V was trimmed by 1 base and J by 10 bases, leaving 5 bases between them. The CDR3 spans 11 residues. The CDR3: CASSQGWEQFF. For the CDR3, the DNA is TGTGCCAGCAGCCAAGGTTGGGAGCAGTTCTTC.

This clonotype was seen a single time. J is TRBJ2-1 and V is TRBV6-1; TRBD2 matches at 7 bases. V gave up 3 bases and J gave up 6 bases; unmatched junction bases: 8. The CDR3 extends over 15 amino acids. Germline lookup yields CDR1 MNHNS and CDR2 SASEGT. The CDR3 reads CASSDRGGMGNEQFF. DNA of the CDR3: TGTGCCAGCAGTGACCGCGGGGGAATGGGCAATGAGCAGTTCTTC.

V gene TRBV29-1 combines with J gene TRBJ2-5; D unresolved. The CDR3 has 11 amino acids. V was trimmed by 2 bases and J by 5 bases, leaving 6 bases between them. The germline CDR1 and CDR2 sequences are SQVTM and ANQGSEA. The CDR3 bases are TGCAGCGTTGAAAACGGGGAGACCCAGTACTTC. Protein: CSVENGETQYF.

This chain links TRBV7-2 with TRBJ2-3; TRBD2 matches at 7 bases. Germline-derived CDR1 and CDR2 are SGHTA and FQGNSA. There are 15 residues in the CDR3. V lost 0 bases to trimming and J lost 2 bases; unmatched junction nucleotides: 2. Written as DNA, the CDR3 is TGTGCCAGCAGCTTAGCCGGGGACTACACAGATACGCAGTATTTT. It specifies CASSLAGDYTDTQYF. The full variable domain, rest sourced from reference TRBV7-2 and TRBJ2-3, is GAGVSQSPSNKVTEKGKDVELRCDPISGHTALYWYRQSLGQGLEFLIYFQGNSAPDKSGLPSDRFSAERTGGSVSTLTIQRTQQEDSAVYLCASSLAGDYTDTQYFGPGTRLTVL.

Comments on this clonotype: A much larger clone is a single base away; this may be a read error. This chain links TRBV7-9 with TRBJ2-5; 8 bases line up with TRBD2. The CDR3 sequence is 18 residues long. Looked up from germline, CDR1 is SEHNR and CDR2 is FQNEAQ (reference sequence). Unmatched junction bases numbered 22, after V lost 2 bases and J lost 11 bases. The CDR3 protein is CASSLLVVALAVINEQYF. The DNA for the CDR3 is TGTGCCAGCAGCTTATTGGTGGTGGCACTAGCGGTAATCAATGAGCAGTACTTC. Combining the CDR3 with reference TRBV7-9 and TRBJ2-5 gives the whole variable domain DTGVSQNPRHKITKRGQNVTFRCDPISEHNRLYWYRQTLGQGPEFLTYFQNEAQLEKSRLLSDRFSAERPKGSFSTLEIQRTEQGDSAMYLCASSLLVVALAVINEQYFGPGTRLLVL.

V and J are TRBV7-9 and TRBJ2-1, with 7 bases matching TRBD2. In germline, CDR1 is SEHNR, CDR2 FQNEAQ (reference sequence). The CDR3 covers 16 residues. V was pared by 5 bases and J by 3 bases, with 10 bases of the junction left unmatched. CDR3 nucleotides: TGTGCCAGCAGCCCGCGGGGAGGGCCTAGCTACAATGAGCAGTTCTTC. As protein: CASSPRGGPSYNEQFF.

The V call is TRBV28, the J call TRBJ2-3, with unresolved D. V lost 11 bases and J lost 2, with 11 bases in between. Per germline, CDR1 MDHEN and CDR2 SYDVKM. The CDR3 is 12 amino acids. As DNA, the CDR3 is TGTGCCTTGAGCAGCGCCACAGATACGCAGTATTTT. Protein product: CALSSATDTQYF.

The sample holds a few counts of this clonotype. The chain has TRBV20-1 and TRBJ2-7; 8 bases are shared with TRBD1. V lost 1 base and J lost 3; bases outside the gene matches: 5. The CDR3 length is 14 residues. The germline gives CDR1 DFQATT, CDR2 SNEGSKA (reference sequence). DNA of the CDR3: TGCAGTGCTAGAGTTGCAGGGGGCTTCTACGAGCAGTACTTC. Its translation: CSARVAGGFYEQYF.

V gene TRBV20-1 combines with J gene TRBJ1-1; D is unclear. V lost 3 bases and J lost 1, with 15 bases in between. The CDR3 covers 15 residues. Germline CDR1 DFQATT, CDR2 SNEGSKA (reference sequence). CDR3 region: CSASPSDPQNTEAFF. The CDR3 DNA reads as TGCAGTGCTAGTCCCTCTGACCCACAGAACACTGAAGCTTTCTTT.

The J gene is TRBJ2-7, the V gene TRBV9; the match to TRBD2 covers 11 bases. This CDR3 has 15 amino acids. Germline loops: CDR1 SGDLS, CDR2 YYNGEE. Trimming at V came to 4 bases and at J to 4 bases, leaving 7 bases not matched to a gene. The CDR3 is CASSPALAGGYEQYF. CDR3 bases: TGTGCCAGCAGCCCAGCCCTAGCGGGGGGATACGAGCAGTACTTC.

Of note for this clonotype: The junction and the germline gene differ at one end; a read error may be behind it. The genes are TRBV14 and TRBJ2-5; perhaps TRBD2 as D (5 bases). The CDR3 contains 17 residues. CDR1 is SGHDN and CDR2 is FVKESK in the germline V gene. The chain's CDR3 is CASSHLPRAKGGETQYF. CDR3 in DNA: TGTGCTAGCAGCCATCTTCCGCGGGCCAAAGGTGGAGAGACCCAGTACTTC.

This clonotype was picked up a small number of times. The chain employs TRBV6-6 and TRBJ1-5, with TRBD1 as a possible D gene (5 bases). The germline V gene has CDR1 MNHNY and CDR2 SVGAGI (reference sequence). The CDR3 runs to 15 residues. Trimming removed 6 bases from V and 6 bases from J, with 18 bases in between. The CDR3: CASRPPGGSVQPQHF. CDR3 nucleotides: TGTGCCAGCAGGCCTCCGGGGGGGTCCGTTCAGCCCCAGCATTTT.

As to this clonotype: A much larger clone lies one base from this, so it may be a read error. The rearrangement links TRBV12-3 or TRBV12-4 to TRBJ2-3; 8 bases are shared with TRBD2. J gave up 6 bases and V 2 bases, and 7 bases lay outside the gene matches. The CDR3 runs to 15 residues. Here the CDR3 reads CASSLNLAGGDTQYF. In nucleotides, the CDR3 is TGTGCCAGCAGTTTAAATCTAGCGGGTGGTGATACGCAGTATTTT.

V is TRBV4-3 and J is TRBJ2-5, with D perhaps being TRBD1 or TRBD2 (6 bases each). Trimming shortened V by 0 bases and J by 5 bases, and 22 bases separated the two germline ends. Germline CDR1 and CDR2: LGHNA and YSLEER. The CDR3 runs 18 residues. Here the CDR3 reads CASSQDPFPGALGETQYF. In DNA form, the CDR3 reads TGCGCCAGCAGCCAAGATCCGTTTCCGGGGGCGTTGGGTGAGACCCAGTACTTC.